The sequence of this T cell receptor beta chain was determined in a study of blood T cell repertoires in COVID-19. V dropped 7 bases and J dropped 7; count of bases not matched to a gene: 8. This CDR3 contains 14 residues. Germline V CDR1 and CDR2: MDHEN, SYDVKM. Here immunoSEQ multiplex PCR was the method, and the copy in TCRdb shows in-frame clones only, minus some. This sample yields 350,000 to 450,000 clones, of which 85% are seen a single time; roughly 3.7% belongs to the top ten. The clonotype was recovered from a woman between 18 and 29 years old with acute or convalescent COVID-19. The sequencing sample was made of peripheral blood. V is TRBV28 and J is TRBJ1-4; TRBD1 aligns across 8 bases. As DNA, the CDR3 is TGTGCCAGCACCAGACAGGGGTTGGGTGAAAAACTGTTTTTT. This sequence encodes CASTRQGLGEKLFF.